The rows below give T cell receptor beta chains drawn from one sample of a study of blood T cell repertoires in COVID-19. Only in-frame clones appear in the TCRdb table, and some are missing; sequencing was by immunoSEQ multiplex PCR. This repertoire shows approximately 210,000 clones, 70% to 90% found once; its top ten account for roughly 0.91%. Source material: peripheral blood. The receptors here all came from a man aged 55 to 69 with COVID-19, enrolled during active disease. CDR3s include the opening cysteine and the closing phenylalanine or tryptophan. A D gene is named only where the DNA matches it firmly. The size of a clone is reported for some rows only, either as once, few or many, or as a class for expanded clones.

TRBV27	TRBD1	TRBJ1-4	few	TGTGCCAGCAGGAGGGACAGGCTTAATGAAAAACTGTTTTTT	CASRRDRLNEKLFF
TRBV7-2	-	TRBJ1-1	-	TGTGCCAGCAACCCTAGGTTGAGCAATGAAGCTTTCTTT	CASNPRLSNEAFF
TRBV6-2/TRBV6-3	TRBD1	TRBJ1-3	-	TGTGCCAGCAGCGCATCCGGGACAGGGGCTGGAAACACCATATATTTT	CASSASGTGAGNTIYF
TRBV7-2	TRBD2	TRBJ2-1	few	TGTGCCAGCAGCTCTACTAGCGGGAAGTCAAATGAGCAGTTCTTC	CASSSTSGKSNEQFF
TRBV19	TRBD1	TRBJ2-5	once	TGTGCCAGTAGTCCATCCATAGGACAGGGAAGGAGGGAGACCCAGTACTTC	CASSPSIGQGRRETQYF
TRBV6-1	-	TRBJ2-1	-	TGTGCCAGCAGTGAAGGGACCGGGAGTGTCTCCTACAATGAGCAGTTCTTC	CASSEGTGSVSYNEQFF
TRBV5-1	TRBD1	TRBJ1-1	-	TGCGCCAGCAGCCATGGGGGACAGGGAGGGACTGAAGCTTTCTTT	CASSHGGQGGTEAFF
TRBV18	-	TRBJ1-1	-	TGTGCCAGCTCACCACCACAGGGCTGGAGCACTGAAGCTTTCTTT	CASSPPQGWSTEAFF
TRBV11-2	-	TRBJ2-3	-	TGTGCCAGCAGCTTAGATCTAGGCAGCACAGATACGCAGTATTTT	CASSLDLGSTDTQYF
TRBV30	-	TRBJ1-2	-	TGTGCCTGGAGGCGGACACCAACACTCCGGGGCTACACCTTC	CAWRRTPTLRGYTF
TRBV19	TRBD1	TRBJ1-5	-	TGTGCCAGTAGTATAGACCCAGGGGGACAGCCCCAGCATTTT	CASSIDPGGQPQHF
TRBV4-2	-	TRBJ2-1	-	TGTGCCAGCACCAACGCGGACAGCAAGTACACCATTAAGTACAATGAGCAGTTCTTC	CASTNADSKYTIKYNEQFF
TRBV28	-	TRBJ1-5	once	TGTGCCAGCAGTCTACAGGGAAATCAGCCCCAGCATTTT	CASSLQGNQPQHF
TRBV19	TRBD1	TRBJ1-3	-	TGTGCCAGTAATCCGGGACAGGGGTTGATCTCTGGAAACACCATATATTTT	CASNPGQGLISGNTIYF
TRBV4-2	-	TRBJ1-6	-	TGTGCCAGCAGCCAAGATCTTGGGAGCTCCTATAATTCACCCCTCCACTTT	CASSQDLGSSYNSPLHF
TRBV9	TRBD1	TRBJ1-2	-	TGTGCCAGCAGCCCGGACAGGGACTCCTATGGCTACACCTTC	CASSPDRDSYGYTF
TRBV2	-	TRBJ1-5	-	TGTGCCAGCAAGAGCGCGGGTAGGGAGGGCAATCAGCCCCAGCATTTT	CASKSAGREGNQPQHF
TRBV5-1	TRBD2	TRBJ2-1	few	TGCGCCAGCAGCCAGTGGCCGGGGGGAGGAGGTGACAATGAGCAGTTCTTC	CASSQWPGGGGDNEQFF
TRBV4-2	TRBD1	TRBJ2-7	once	TGTGCCAGCAGCCAAATTTTAGGGGGCTCTTCGTCCTACGAGCAGTACTTC	CASSQILGGSSSYEQYF
TRBV18	TRBD2	TRBJ2-7	few	TGTGCCAGCTCACCGGGGACTAGCGGCTACGAGCAGTACTTC	CASSPGTSGYEQYF
TRBV29-1	-	TRBJ1-2	-	TGCAGCGTTGTACAGGTCCTAGGCTATGGCTACACCTTC	CSVVQVLGYGYTF
TRBV7-9	TRBD2	TRBJ2-2	-	TGTGCCAGCAGCGCTGTAGCGGGAAACACCGGGGAGCTGTTTTTT	CASSAVAGNTGELFF
TRBV7-2	TRBD1	TRBJ2-7	-	TGTGCCAGCAGCCCGACCGGGACAGATCCCTACGAGCAGTACTTC	CASSPTGTDPYEQYF
TRBV4-1	TRBD1	TRBJ1-1	once	TGCGCCAGCAGTCTAGGACAGGGGAACATGAACACTGAAGCTTTCTTT	CASSLGQGNMNTEAFF
TRBV6-2/TRBV6-3	-	TRBJ1-2	-	TGTGCCAGCAGTTACGTCCGGTATGGCTACACCTTC	CASSYVRYGYTF
TRBV7-2	-	TRBJ1-4	-	TGTGCCAGCAGCTTCCAGGGTACTCGGGAAAAACTGTTTTTT	CASSFQGTREKLFF
TRBV15	-	TRBJ1-4	-	TGTGCCACCAGCAGAGATCTGGGAGGTGAAAAACTGTTTTTT	CATSRDLGGEKLFF
TRBV4-2	TRBD1	TRBJ1-2	-	TGTGCCAGCAGCCAAGATGAGTGGGACAGGGACTATGGCTACACCTTC	CASSQDEWDRDYGYTF
TRBV7-9	TRBD2	TRBJ2-5	-	TGTGCCAGCAGCCAAAGACTAGCGGGGACGCAAGAGACCCAGTACTTC	CASSQRLAGTQETQYF
TRBV5-1	TRBD1	TRBJ1-1	once	TGCGCCAGCAGAACGGACAGGGGGAATACTGAAGCTTTCTTT	CASRTDRGNTEAFF
TRBV14	TRBD1	TRBJ2-1	-	TGTGCCAGCAGCCATGAGGGGGCCTTTGCCTACAATGAGCAGTTCTTC	CASSHEGAFAYNEQFF
TRBV12-3/TRBV12-4	-	TRBJ1-5	-	TGTGCCAGCAGTCGGACTGGGGATCAGCCCCAGCATTTT	CASSRTGDQPQHF